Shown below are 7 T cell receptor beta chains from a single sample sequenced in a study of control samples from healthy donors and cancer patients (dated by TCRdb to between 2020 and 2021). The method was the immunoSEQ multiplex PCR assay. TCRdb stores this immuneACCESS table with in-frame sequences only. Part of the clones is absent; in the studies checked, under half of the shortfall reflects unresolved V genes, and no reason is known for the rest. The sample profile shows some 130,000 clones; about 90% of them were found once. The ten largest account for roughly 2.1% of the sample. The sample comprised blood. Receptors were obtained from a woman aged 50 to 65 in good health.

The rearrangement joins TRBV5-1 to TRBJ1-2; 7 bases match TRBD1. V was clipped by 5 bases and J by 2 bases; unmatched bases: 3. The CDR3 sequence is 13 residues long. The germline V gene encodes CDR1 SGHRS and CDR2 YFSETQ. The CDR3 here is CASSTGENYGYTF. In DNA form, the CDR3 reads TGCGCCAGCAGTACAGGGGAGAACTATGGCTACACCTTC.

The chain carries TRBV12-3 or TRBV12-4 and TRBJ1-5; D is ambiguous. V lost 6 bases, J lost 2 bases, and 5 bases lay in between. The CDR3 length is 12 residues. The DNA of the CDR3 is TGTGCCAGCAGCCAGGGCAATCAGCCCCAGCATTTT. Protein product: CASSQGNQPQHF.

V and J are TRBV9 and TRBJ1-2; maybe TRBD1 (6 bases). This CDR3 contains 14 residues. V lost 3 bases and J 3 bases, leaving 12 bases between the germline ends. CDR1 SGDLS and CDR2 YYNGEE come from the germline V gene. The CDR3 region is CASSAGRGDYGYTF. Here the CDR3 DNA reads TGTGCCAGCAGCGCGGGGAGGGGGGACTATGGCTACACCTTC.

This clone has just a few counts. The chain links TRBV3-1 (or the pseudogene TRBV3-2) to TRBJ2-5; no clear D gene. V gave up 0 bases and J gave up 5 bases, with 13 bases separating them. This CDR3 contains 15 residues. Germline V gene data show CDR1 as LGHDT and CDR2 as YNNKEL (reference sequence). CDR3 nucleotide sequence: TGTGCCAGCAGCCAAGAAACTCCGGGCTTGGAGACCCAGTACTTC. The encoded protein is CASSQETPGLETQYF.

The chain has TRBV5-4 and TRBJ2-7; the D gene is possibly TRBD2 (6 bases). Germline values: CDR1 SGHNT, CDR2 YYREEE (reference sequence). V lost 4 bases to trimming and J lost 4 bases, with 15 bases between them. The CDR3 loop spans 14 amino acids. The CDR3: CASSHGRGRYEQYF. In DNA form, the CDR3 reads TGTGCCAGCAGCCACGGTCGAGGGAGGTACGAGCAGTACTTC.

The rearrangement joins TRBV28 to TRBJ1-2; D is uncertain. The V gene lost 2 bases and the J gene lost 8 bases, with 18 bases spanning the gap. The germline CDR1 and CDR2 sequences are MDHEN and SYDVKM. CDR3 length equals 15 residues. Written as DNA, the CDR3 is TGTGCCAGCAGTTTAGTGGCCTCCTCGGGCCGAGGCTACACCTTC. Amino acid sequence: CASSLVASSGRGYTF.

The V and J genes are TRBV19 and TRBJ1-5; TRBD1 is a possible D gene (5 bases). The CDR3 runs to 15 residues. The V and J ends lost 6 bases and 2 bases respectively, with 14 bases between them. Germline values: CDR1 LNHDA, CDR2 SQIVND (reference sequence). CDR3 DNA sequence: TGTGCCAGTAGGACAGTACTCTTGGGCAATCAGCCCCAGCATTTT. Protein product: CASRTVLLGNQPQHF.